Each of the 3 T cell receptor beta chains below was sequenced from the same sample in a study of cytomegalovirus exposure and HLA in healthy donors. The PCR employed 60 Vbeta primers together with 13 Jbeta primers. Measured with immunoSEQ multiplex PCR; TCRdb has only the in-frame clones, and not every one. This sample's table has roughly 45,000 clones. Sequenced input: PBMCs. The receptors stem from a woman aged 25 to 39 in good health and CMV-seronegative.

This chain uses TRBV18 with TRBJ2-7, with TRBD1 matching over 10 bases. The CDR3 is made up of 17 amino acids. V lost 2 bases and J lost 2; bases outside the gene matches: 9. CDR1 is KGHSH and CDR2 is LQKENI in the germline V gene. CDR3 nucleotides: TGTGCCAGCTCACCAGCGCTACCGGGGACAGGGGCCTACGAGCAGTACTTC. Translated, it gives CASSPALPGTGAYEQYF.

The chain recombines TRBV4-3 with TRBJ1-1; tentative D call: TRBD1 (5 bases). V was shortened by 1 base and J by 7 bases, with 10 bases between the two germline ends. CDR1 and CDR2 (germline): LGHNA, YSLEER. The CDR3 runs to 13 residues. For the CDR3, the DNA is TGCGCCAGCAGCCAAGTACTGCAGGGTGAAGCTTTCTTT. Translation gives CASSQVLQGEAFF.

V gene TRBV15 combines with J gene TRBJ2-7; possible D gene TRBD1, 6 bases. V gave up 2 bases and J gave up 0 bases, with 8 bases separating them. The CDR3 is 14 residues long. Germline CDR1 and CDR2: LNHNV and YYDKDF (reference sequence). CDR3 DNA: TGTGCCACCAGCAGAACGGACAGCTCCTACGAGCAGTACTTC. Residues: CATSRTDSSYEQYF.